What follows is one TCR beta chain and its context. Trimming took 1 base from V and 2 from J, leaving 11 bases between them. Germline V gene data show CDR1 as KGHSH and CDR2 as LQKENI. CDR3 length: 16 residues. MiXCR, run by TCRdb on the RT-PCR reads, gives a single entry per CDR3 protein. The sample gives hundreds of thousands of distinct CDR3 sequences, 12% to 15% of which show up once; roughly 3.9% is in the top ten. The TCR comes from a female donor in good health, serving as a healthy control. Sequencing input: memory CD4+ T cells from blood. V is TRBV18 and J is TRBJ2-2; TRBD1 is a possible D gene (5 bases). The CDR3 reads CASSPQRQYNTGELFF. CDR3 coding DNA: TGTGCCAGCTCACCACAGAGACAGTACAACACCGGGGAGCTGTTTTTT.